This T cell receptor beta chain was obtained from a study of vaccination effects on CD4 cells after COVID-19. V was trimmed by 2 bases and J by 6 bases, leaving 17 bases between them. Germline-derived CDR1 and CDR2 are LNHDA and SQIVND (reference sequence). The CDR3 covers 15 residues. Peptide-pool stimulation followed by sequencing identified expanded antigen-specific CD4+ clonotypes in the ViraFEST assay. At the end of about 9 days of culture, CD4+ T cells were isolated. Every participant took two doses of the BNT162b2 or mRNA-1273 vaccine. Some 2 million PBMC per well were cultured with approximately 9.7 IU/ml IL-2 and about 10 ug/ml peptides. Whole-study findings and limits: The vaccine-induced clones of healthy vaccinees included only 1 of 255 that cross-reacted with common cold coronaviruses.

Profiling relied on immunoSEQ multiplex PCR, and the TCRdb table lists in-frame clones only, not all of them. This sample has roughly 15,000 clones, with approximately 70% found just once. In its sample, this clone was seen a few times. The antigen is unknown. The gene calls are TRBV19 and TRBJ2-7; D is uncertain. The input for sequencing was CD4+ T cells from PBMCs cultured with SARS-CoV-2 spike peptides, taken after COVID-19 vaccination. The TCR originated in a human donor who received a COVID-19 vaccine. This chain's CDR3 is CASSISLAVLGEQYF. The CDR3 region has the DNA TGTGCCAGTAGTATAAGTCTCGCGGTGCTAGGCGAGCAGTACTTC.